This T cell receptor beta chain was sequenced for a study of T-cell reconstitution after alpha-beta-depleted transplantation in children. Findings and caveats of the study: Once a year had passed after transplant, T-cell counts and diversity came mostly from newly produced T cells. Certain patients had high TCRbeta diversity at day 60, and it came from recipient T cells and thymic progenitors that survived. Where alpha-beta T cells came from about two months after transplant was reportedly several hundred expanded graft clones.

Trimming stripped 3 bases from V and 0 bases from J, with 9 bases between. The CDR3 contains 15 residues. This clonotype was picked up a small number of times. The target antigen is unknown. Researchers prepared the TCRbeta library using unique molecular identifiers, the study reports. TCRdb re-called the PCR reads through MiXCR, storing one row per CDR3 protein. The sample shows hundreds of thousands of distinct CDR3 sequences, about 17% of them seen only once. Sequenced here: PBMCs, mostly from graft donor cells, sampled 360 days after TCRalphabeta/CD19-depleted stem cell transplant. This chain joins TRBV12-3 or TRBV12-4 and TRBJ2-1, with D perhaps assigned TRBD1 or TRBD2 (5 bases each). The TCR sequence derives from a boy in the first two years of life who had a stem cell transplant for Wiskott-Aldrich syndrome, so the T cells may come from the graft donor. The CDR3 reads CASSFGAYSYNEQFF. CDR3 in DNA: TGTGCCAGCAGTTTCGGGGCTTACTCCTACAATGAGCAGTTCTTC.